Below, 22 T cell receptor beta chains from the same sample are listed, as sequenced in a study of CD8 T cells in Susac syndrome. Random-hexamer reverse transcription was applied to roughly 0.5 to 1 ug RNA. TCRdb used MiXCR to reprocess the immunoSEQ multiplex PCR reads, holding one entry per CDR3 protein. The data show some 190,000 distinct CDR3 sequences, 85% to 95% seen once. Sequencing was done on a sample of CD4+ T cells from PBMCs. Receptors were obtained from a human donor in good health.

This chain joins TRBV5-6 and TRBJ2-1; tentative D call: TRBD2 (5 bases). The germline V gene has CDR1 SGHDT and CDR2 YYEEEE. The V gene lost 1 base and the J gene lost 10 bases, with 9 bases spanning the gap. The CDR3 loop spans 12 amino acids. CDR3 DNA: TGTGCCAGCAGCTTGTTAGTAGCGGAGCAGTTCTTC. This translates into CASSLLVAEQFF.

The rearrangement uses TRBV23-1 and TRBJ2-3; 9 bases fit TRBD2. TRBV23-1 is noted as an ORF with a role that remains uncertain. Germline trimming cut 0 bases from V and 2 bases from J; bases unmatched to any gene: 9. The length of the CDR3 is 18 residues. The CDR3 reads CASSQSWASGTVTDTQYF. CDR3 sequence (DNA): TGCGCCAGCAGTCAATCGTGGGCTAGCGGGACAGTCACAGATACGCAGTATTTT.

The chain recombines TRBV24-1 with TRBJ2-6; 8 bases are a match to TRBD1. The CDR3 totals 18 residues. After removal of 3 bases from V and 0 bases from J, the junction contained 6 bases not matched to a gene. CDR1 KGHDR and CDR2 SFDVKD come from the germline V gene. The CDR3 loop reads CATSDVGTGPSGANVLTF. For the CDR3, the DNA is TGTGCCACCAGTGATGTCGGGACAGGACCCTCTGGGGCCAACGTCCTGACTTTC.

V is TRBV20-1 and J is TRBJ1-1; possible D gene TRBD1, 6 bases. CDR1 DFQATT and CDR2 SNEGSKA come from the germline V gene (reference sequence). Trimming cost V 2 bases and J 1 base, with 11 bases left between them. The CDR3 has 14 amino acids. In DNA form, the CDR3 reads TGCAGTGCTAGACTCCAGGGGACGAACACTGAAGCTTTCTTT. Residues: CSARLQGTNTEAFF.

The V gene is TRBV15, the J gene TRBJ2-3, with D possibly being TRBD1 (7 bases). CDR3 length: 16 amino acids. The V end lost 4 bases, the J end lost 5 bases, and 19 bases lay between the germline ends. The germline CDR1 and CDR2 sequences are LNHNV and YYDKDF (reference sequence). The CDR3: CATSTVNRGGLDTQYF. The CDR3 DNA reads TGTGCCACCAGCACCGTGAACAGGGGAGGATTAGATACGCAGTATTTT.

This chain uses TRBV2 with TRBJ1-1; maybe TRBD1 (6 bases). V gave up 10 bases and J gave up 0 bases, with 12 bases separating them. The CDR3 length is 13 residues. Germline V gene data show CDR1 as SNHLY and CDR2 as FYNNEI. The CDR3 region has the DNA TGTGCCATCCCGGGACACATGAACACTGAAGCTTTCTTT. Translating gives CAIPGHMNTEAFF.

The chain combines TRBV29-1 with TRBJ2-1; TRBD2 might be the D (5 bases). CDR1 is SQVTM and CDR2 is ANQGSEA in the germline V gene. Trimming took off 4 bases at V and 8 bases at J, with 15 bases between the two ends. The CDR3 loop spans 13 amino acids. The CDR3 DNA reads TGCAGCGTTGTCGAGCGGTCGGGGTATGAGCAGTTCTTC. This codes for CSVVERSGYEQFF.

The rearrangement joins TRBV3-1 to TRBJ2-2, with D uncertain. The germline CDR1 and CDR2 sequences are LGHDT and YNNKEL (reference sequence). The CDR3 covers 12 residues. Deletions cut 4 bases from V and 8 bases from J, with 8 bases between. As DNA, the CDR3 is TGTGCCAGCAGCCTCCACAAGGGGGAGCTGTTTTTT. Amino acids: CASSLHKGELFF.

The V call is TRBV27, the J call TRBJ2-1, with 10 positions matching TRBD1. J lost 8 bases, V lost 3 bases, and 4 bases had no gene match. CDR1 is MNHEY, CDR2 SMNVEV, per germline (reference sequence). There are 14 residues in the CDR3. The chain's CDR3 is CASSFGDRGHEQFF. CDR3 nucleotide sequence: TGTGCCAGCAGTTTTGGGGACAGGGGCCATGAGCAGTTCTTC.

The gene calls are TRBV29-1 and TRBJ2-5; TRBD1 might be the D (7 bases). Germline CDR1 and CDR2: SQVTM and ANQGSEA. The CDR3 totals 14 residues. V lost 7 bases to trimming and J lost 5 bases, with 20 bases between them. The CDR3 reads CSAGATTRGETQYF. DNA for the CDR3: TGCAGCGCGGGGGCGACAACCAGGGGGGAGACCCAGTACTTC.

This chain uses TRBV29-1 with TRBJ1-5, with TRBD1 matching over 8 bases. The CDR3 contains 14 residues. Germline-derived CDR1 and CDR2 are SQVTM and ANQGSEA. V trimming: 3 bases; J trimming: 7 bases; junction bases outside the gene matches: 8. CDR3 DNA sequence: TGCAGCGTTGAGCTAGGACAGGGAAACCAGCCCCAGCATTTT. Translated, it gives CSVELGQGNQPQHF.

In DNA, the CDR3 is TGTGCCAGCAGCCAAATGCACAATGAGCAGTTCTTC. Translated: CASSQMHNEQFF. The rearrangement links TRBV12-3 or TRBV12-4 to TRBJ2-1; D not certain. V was trimmed by 6 bases and J by 5 bases, leaving 8 bases between them. The CDR3 is 12 residues long.

This rearrangement joins TRBV6-5 to TRBJ2-7; D is uncertain. Germline assignment: CDR1 MNHEY and CDR2 SVGAGI. This CDR3 comprises 13 residues. V was trimmed by 0 bases and J by 3 bases, leaving 6 bases between them. CDR3 protein: CASSYSESYEQYV. In DNA, the CDR3 is TGTGCCAGCAGTTACTCGGAGAGCTACGAGCAGTACGTC.

The chain recombines TRBV18 with TRBJ2-3, with no clear D. V lost 5 bases and J lost 6, with 12 bases in between. Per germline, CDR1 KGHSH and CDR2 LQKENI. The CDR3 is 13 amino acids. CDR3 DNA: TGTGCCAGCTCATCTTCCCCACAGGATACGCAGTATTTT. It is translated as CASSSSPQDTQYF.

The chain is built from TRBV7-2 and TRBJ2-7; TRBD1 aligns across 8 bases. Germline CDR1 reads SGHTA; CDR2 reads FQGNSA. The CDR3 is 14 amino acids. J was trimmed by 3 bases and V by 5 bases; bases with no gene match: 6. Written as DNA, the CDR3 is TGTGCCAGCAGCCTAGACAGGGGAGGCTACGAGCAGTACTTC. Translation gives CASSLDRGGYEQYF. Based on the CDR3 plus reference TRBV7-2 and TRBJ2-7, the full variable domain is GAGVSQSPSNKVTEKGKDVELRCDPISGHTALYWYRQSLGQGLEFLIYFQGNSAPDKSGLPSDRFSAERTGGSVSTLTIQRTQQEDSAVYLCASSLDRGGYEQYFGPGTRLTVT.

This clonotype was observed a single time. The rearrangement joins TRBV4-3 to TRBJ2-5; D is unclear. The CDR3 has 14 amino acids. Germline CDR1 LGHNA, CDR2 YSLEER. V was cut by 0 bases and J by 3 bases, with 8 bases left in between. CDR3 coding DNA: TGCGCCAGCAGCCAAGATCGGTCCAAAGAGACCCAGTACTTC. Amino acid sequence: CASSQDRSKETQYF.

The rearrangement links TRBV2 to TRBJ2-7; D ambiguous. The V gene lost 6 bases and the J gene lost 10 bases, with 10 bases spanning the gap. Germline CDR1 is SNHLY and CDR2 is FYNNEI. The CDR3 is 10 amino acids. CDR3 sequence: CASSAWRQYF. The CDR3 bases are TGTGCCAGCAGCGCCTGGCGACAGTACTTC. Complete variable domain (other parts from reference TRBV2 and TRBJ2-7): EPEVTQTPSHQVTQMGQEVILRCVPISNHLYFYWYRQILGQKVEFLVSFYNNEISEKSEIFDDQFSVERPDGSNFTLKIRSTKLEDSAMYFCASSAWRQYFGPGTRLTVT.

The CDR3 spells CAWSSGRAIEQYV. CDR3 DNA: TGTGCCTGGAGTAGCGGGAGGGCGATCGAGCAGTACGTC. The gene calls are TRBV30 and TRBJ2-7; 10 positions agree with TRBD2. This CDR3 is built from 13 residues. V was pared by 2 bases and J by 6 bases, with 4 bases of the junction left unmatched. The germline CDR1 and CDR2 sequences are GTSNPN and SVGIG (reference sequence).

The gene calls are TRBV6-2 or TRBV6-3 and TRBJ2-4, with D possibly TRBD1 on 6 matching bases. Deletions cut 3 bases from V and 9 bases from J, with 9 bases between. The CDR3 is made up of 12 amino acids. Looked up from germline, CDR1 is MNHEY and CDR2 is SVGEGT. CDR3 amino acids: CASSYGTTIQYF. In DNA form, the CDR3 reads TGTGCCAGCAGTTATGGGACAACCATTCAGTACTTC.

The chain has TRBV20-1 and TRBJ2-7, with 12 bases matching TRBD2. J lost 2 bases, V lost 6 bases, and 11 bases had no gene match. The CDR3 has 16 residues. Germline V CDR1 and CDR2: DFQATT, SNEGSKA (reference sequence). The CDR3 DNA reads as TGCAGTGCCCCCCATTTCGCTAGCGGGGGGGCCTACGAGCAGTACTTC. Its protein product is CSAPHFASGGAYEQYF.

The gene calls are TRBV2 and TRBJ1-2; D is unclear. Germline CDR1 SNHLY, CDR2 FYNNEI. Trimming left V 2 bases short and J 4 bases short, with 5 bases between. This CDR3 has 12 residues. The CDR3: CASSERGYGYTF. CDR3 DNA sequence: TGTGCCAGCAGTGAACGGGGCTATGGCTACACCTTC.

This sequence joins TRBV20-1 and TRBJ2-7; D gene unclear. Germline V gene lookup returns CDR1 DFQATT and CDR2 SNEGSKA (reference sequence). The CDR3 covers 11 residues. Trimming took off 5 bases at V and 7 bases at J, with 12 bases between the two ends. In nucleotides, the CDR3 is TGCAGTGCTTATGGCTTGGGGGAGCAGTACTTC. Protein sequence: CSAYGLGEQYF.